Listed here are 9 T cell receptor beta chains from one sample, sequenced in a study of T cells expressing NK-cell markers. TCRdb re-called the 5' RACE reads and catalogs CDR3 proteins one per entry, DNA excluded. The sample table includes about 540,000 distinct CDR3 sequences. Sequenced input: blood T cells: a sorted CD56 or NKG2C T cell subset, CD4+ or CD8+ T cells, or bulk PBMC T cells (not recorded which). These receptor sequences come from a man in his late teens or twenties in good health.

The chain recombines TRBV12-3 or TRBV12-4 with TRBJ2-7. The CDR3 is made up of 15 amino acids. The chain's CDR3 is CASAQSSGIAYEQYF.

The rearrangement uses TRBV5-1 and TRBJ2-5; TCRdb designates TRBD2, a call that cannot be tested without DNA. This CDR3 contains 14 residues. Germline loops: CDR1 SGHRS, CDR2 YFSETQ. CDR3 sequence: CASRLAGVQETQYF.

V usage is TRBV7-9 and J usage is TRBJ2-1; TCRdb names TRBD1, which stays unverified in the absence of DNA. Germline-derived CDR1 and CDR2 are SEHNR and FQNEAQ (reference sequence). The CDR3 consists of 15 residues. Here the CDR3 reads CASSLDGDSDNEQFF.

CDR3 in amino acids: CASSYGSGGEKLFF. The chain is built from TRBV6-5 and TRBJ1-4. The CDR3 extends over 14 amino acids. CDR1 is MNHEY, CDR2 SVGAGI, per germline.

CDR3 residues: CASSERLAGGPDNEQFF. This chain connects TRBV5-1 to TRBJ2-1; TCRdb picks TRBD2, but there is no DNA to check that call. Germline V gene lookup returns CDR1 SGHRS and CDR2 YFSETQ. The CDR3 is 17 residues long.

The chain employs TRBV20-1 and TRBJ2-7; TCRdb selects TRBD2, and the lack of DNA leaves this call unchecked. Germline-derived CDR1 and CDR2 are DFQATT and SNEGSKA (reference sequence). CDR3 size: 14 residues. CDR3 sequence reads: CSAQLAGISYEQYF.

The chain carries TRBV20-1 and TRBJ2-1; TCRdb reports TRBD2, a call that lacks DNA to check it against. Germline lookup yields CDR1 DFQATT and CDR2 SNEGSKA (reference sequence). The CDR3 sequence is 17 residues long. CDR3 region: CSARDRRAYSSYNEQFF.

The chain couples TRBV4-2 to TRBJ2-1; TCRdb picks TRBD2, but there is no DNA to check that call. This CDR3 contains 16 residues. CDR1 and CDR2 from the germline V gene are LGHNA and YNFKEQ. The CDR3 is CASSQDSLAYDNEQFF.

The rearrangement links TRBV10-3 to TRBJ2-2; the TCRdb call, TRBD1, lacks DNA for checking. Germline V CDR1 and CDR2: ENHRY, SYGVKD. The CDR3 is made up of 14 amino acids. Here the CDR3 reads CAARGTGWSGELFF.